A single TCR beta chain is shown here with its context. What antigen it recognizes has not been identified. No base-level quality is on record; no much larger clone is a single base apart. This sample was included in a study of cytomegalovirus exposure and HLA in healthy donors listed by TCRdb under 2017. Study-wide context: According to an earlier analysis of 587 of the donors, about 179 million T cells yielded 90 million to 140 million unique TCR beta sequences and roughly 280 Gb of sequence data. Roughly 300 gigabases of sequencing data and approximately 92 million unique TCR sequences made up an early release that covered around 640 HLA-typed donors. Of the 398 genotyped donors, more than 75% were placed in the genetic ancestry cluster associated with self-reported Caucasian donors. The study aimed to test whether cataloging public T cell receptors could reveal signatures of past pathogen exposure. The study profiled the T cell repertoires of fewer than 850 subjects by immunosequencing and related them to cytomegalovirus serostatus. A separate validation cohort of some 130 different subjects was used in addition to the roughly 700-subject first cohort. To predict cytomegalovirus infection status, the study brought together high-throughput TCR immunosequencing, statistical association of individual TCRs with disease status, and machine learning. A later analysis re-examined previously published TCR beta repertoires from about 700 donors and added high-resolution HLA genotyping to investigate patterns of TCR occurrence. The later analysis used no new phenotypic data to find candidate immune exposures, relying instead on TCR beta sequences and their occurrence across donors. In an earlier analysis of a few hundred of the donors, high-throughput TCR beta sequencing was used to judge whether each TCR beta V gene segment behaved as functional or pseudogenic. Donor age, sex, ethnicity and CMV serostatus were compiled alongside the repertoire data. A later genetic analysis used genome-wide SNP genotypes for about 55% of the 666 donors, treating that subset as a discovery cohort. All discovery cohort repertoires had been generated using a single sequencing platform. Class I and class II HLA loci were covered by the typing at four-digit resolution. The number of donors typed differed by locus, with about 629-630 for A, B, C, DRB1 and DQB1, more than 500 for DQA1, over 600 for DPA1, and some 450 for DPB1. Because of strong linkage in the cohort, five DR-DQ haplotypes were treated as single units for association and clustering. Across 300 to 500 genotyped donors of the cohort, an average of about 220,000 unique TCR beta nucleotide sequences per donor were sequenced, and roughly 20% of those sequences were non-productive. Study-wide conclusions, independent of this receptor: According to the authors, the approach could potentially be generalized to other disease states and immunological phenotypes. In the study, approximately 160 TCR beta chains were listed as associated with cytomegalovirus. An earlier analysis of approximately 570 of the donors showed that most TCR beta V segments appeared in productive rearrangements either about 87% or about 30% of the time, which broadly matched IMGT annotations. A few of the identified cytomegalovirus-associated TCR beta chains were confirmed in vitro to be specific for cytomegalovirus antigens. A further reported finding was that TCR beta sequences accurately predicted the HLA-A and HLA-B alleles for most subjects in the first cohort. CMV serostatus was the only immune exposure information available for the cohort. A cluster of highly shared sequence variants was judged likely to represent a technical artifact of the sequencing pipeline. According to a later analysis, parvovirus B19, influenza, CMV and Epstein-Barr virus appeared linked to several top co-occurrence clusters. Because the 87-base-pair reads could not distinguish some IMGT-functional V segments, including TRBV6-2 and TRBV6-3, those segments were excluded. In a later analysis, most CMV-associated TCR beta chains were found to appear HLA-restricted, with HLA associations seemingly driven largely by CMV exposure. The presence/absence analyses assumed that sequencing depth was roughly uniform across donors, and that assumption may not be true. In a later analysis, some 18,000 TCR beta sequences were associated with specific HLA alleles at a false discovery rate of 0.05. Cytomegalovirus status was reported to be diagnosed by the classifier with high specificity and sensitivity in both the original and validation cohorts. According to a later analysis, TCR association rates differed among HLA loci, with DRB1 alleles showing the most associated TCRs and HLA-C alleles showing the fewest. Compared with the approximately 600-donor mean, donors in an Asian-associated ancestry cluster had fewer N-insertions in productive TCRs, according to a later genetic analysis. Only TCR beta chains were sequenced in this cohort, and the absence of alpha or paired-chain data limited detectable features. Most TCR sequences were observed very rarely across donors, whereas some public TCRs were present in many individuals. Compared with equally common non-associated chains, HLA-associated TCR beta chains in a later analysis were more clonally expanded and had lower generation probabilities. Because some donors lacked HLA typing at each locus, the association tests relied only on the typed subset. When HLA alleles, especially DR and DQ, strongly co-occurred, attributing TCR associations to individual alleles was difficult. Because counts were too low, approximately 18 rarely observed V segments, including chromosome 9 orphons, were excluded from the earlier analysis of some 540 of the donors. Linkage disequilibrium might explain the correlated functional status among segregating V segments, but an unknown experimental factor could not be ruled out. V-gene and J-gene trimming of TCR beta chains was associated with a missense DCLRE1C variant in a later genetic analysis, and the association was replicated in an independent cohort.

Libraries were prepared through the immunoSEQ multiplex PCR assay. For the multiplex PCR, a mixture combining 60 forward primers for TCR Vbeta segments and 13 reverse primers for TCR Jbeta segments was used. The CDR3 region of rearranged TCR beta genes was amplified from genomic DNA with a multiplex PCR assay. Amplified TCR beta libraries were sequenced as 87-base-pair reads on the Illumina HiSeq System. In the authors' own workflow: A later analysis tallied around 80 million unique TCR beta chains across the 660 or so repertoires, and around 12 million of those chains were shared by two or more donors. To remove PCR and sequencing errors, raw reads were error-corrected and collapsed into unique sequences using a nearest-neighbor algorithm that merged closely related sequences. V, D and J gene segments were assigned by aligning CDR3 sequences to IMGT reference sequences. Each retained sequence needed at least a six-nucleotide match to both a V gene segment and a J gene segment. Rearrangements were classified as productive when the CDR3 lacked stop codons and remained in frame with V and J, and all other rearrangements were classified as non-productive. CDR3 was defined according to IMGT convention as the region running from the second conserved V-encoded cysteine to the conserved J-encoded phenylalanine. In an earlier analysis of around 540 of the donors, sequences lacking an unambiguous match to a single V gene segment were excluded. In an earlier analysis of some 590 of the donors, V segments were called functional above 56.7% productive rearrangements and were called segregating when the between-donor standard deviation exceeded 5%. A statistical classification framework was developed to diagnose cytomegalovirus status using the catalog of TCR beta chain sequences. A later analysis assigned V and J genes by comparing TCR nucleotide sequences with IMGT/GENE-DB human TR gene sequences. The TCRdist pipeline was used in a later analysis to assign CDR3 sequences and most-parsimonious VDJ recombination scenarios. In a later analysis, every TCR beta chain was defined by the combination of its CDR3 amino acid sequence and its V-gene family, and reads without a unique V-gene family were dropped. In a later analysis, 550 to 650 highly shared, low-generation-probability nucleotide sequences were removed to address suspected cross-contamination and a sequencing artifact. In a later analysis, a clonal expansion index for each public chain was calculated from normalized within-repertoire ranks of inferred template counts. In a later analysis, generation probabilities were computed with a VDJ recombination model fitted to out-of-frame rearrangements, and the resulting probabilities were checked against IGoR. A later analysis scored TCR-TCR, TCR-HLA and TCR-CMV co-occurrence with hypergeometric tests, applying a repertoire-size bias correction to TCR pairs. To estimate false discovery rates, a later analysis permuted the HLA or CMV assignments 20 times. In a later analysis, co-occurring TCRs were grouped using DBSCAN, with TCRdist sequence similarity added in when clustering inside HLA-allele-positive subsets. Repertoires with fewer than 30,000 or more than 120,000 public chains were left out of co-occurrence clustering, as were about 5 repertoires with anomalous nucleotide sharing. Imported from immuneACCESS, the table was reduced by TCRdb to in-frame sequences with V and J called. These copies leave out some clones; in studies compared against another copy, an unresolved V gene accounts for under half, and the cause of the remainder is not known. V, J and clone size were drawn from that table, and D and trimming were deduced from the DNA. In all, the sample holds some 100,000 clones, and around 80% of those were seen once. The top ten clonotypes cover about 14% of the sample.

From a lookup of the germline V gene, CDR1 and CDR2 are MDHEN and SYDVKM. V and J are trimmed by 5 bases and 0 bases, and the gene matches miss 11 bases of the junction. The CDR3 sequence holds 17 residues, the cysteine and phenylalanine included. Only the CDR3 DNA stays, 51 bases, in frame from base 1. The cohort consisted of 666 healthy bone marrow donors. Cohort members were all nominally healthy when sampled, although unrecorded immune exposures were likely present. The donor tested CMV seropositive, placing the donor among the 289 seropositive members of the cohort. Each donor provided a peripheral blood sample, and peripheral blood mononuclear cells were used for TCR beta sequencing. The Qiagen DNeasy Blood Extraction Kit was used to extract genomic DNA from the blood cell samples.

The TCR originated in a male donor in good health and CMV-seropositive. The specimen sequenced was PBMCs. The V and J genes are TRBV28 and TRBJ1-1, with 8 bases aligning to TRBD1. The nucleotide sequence reads TGTGCCAGCAGTGACAGGGGCCGGAGGTCCATGAACACTGAAGCTTTCTTT. It codes for CASSDRGRRSMNTEAFF. The full variable domain, completed from the reference TRBV28 and TRBJ1-1 proteins outside the CDR3, reads DVKVTQSSRYLVKRTGEKVFLECVQDMDHENMFWYRQDPGLGLRLIYFSYDVKMKEKGDIPEGYSVSREKKERFSLILESASTNQTSMYLCASSDRGRRSMNTEAFFGQGTRLTVV.